This T cell receptor beta chain was observed in a study of blood T cells in healthy people across ages. Study-wide findings and caveats: Observed TCR beta diversity per million T cells went down as age went up. This fall followed a roughly linear course with age.

The use of a sample-barcoded 5' primer and a J-beta primer mix characterized a second PCR of about 7 to 12 cycles. One entry per CDR3 protein, called by TCRdb with MiXCR from the 5' RACE reads. This sample has about 670,000 distinct CDR3 sequences; about 43% occur once, and the top ten carry around 32%. Concerning this clonotype: Its specificity is unknown.

Samples each yielded at least 6 micrograms of total RNA. With V trimmed by 6 bases and J by 4 bases, 8 bases remained unmatched. The germline V gene has CDR1 LNHDA and CDR2 SQIVND (reference sequence). This CDR3 is 14 amino acids long. The clonotype was recovered from an elderly man in good health. Material for sequencing was blood. This rearrangement joins TRBV19 to TRBJ1-2; 7 positions match TRBD1. In DNA form, the CDR3 reads TGTGCCAGTAGGCCAGGGGGGACTCTCTATGGCTACACCTTC. Amino acids: CASRPGGTLYGYTF.